This TCR beta chain was observed in a study of cytomegalovirus exposure and HLA in healthy donors. V shed 6 bases and J 7 bases; nucleotides not matched to a gene: 11. The CDR3 runs 15 residues. Germline V lookup: CDR1 SGHTA, CDR2 FQGNSA. PCR was performed using 60 Vbeta and 13 Jbeta primers. Repertoires were generated with immunoSEQ multiplex PCR, while TCRdb's copy carries only in-frame clones and drops some. The data show around 120,000 clones, approximately 76% seen once. As to this clone: Its antigen is still unknown.

Study-wide results and caveats: The study reported that TCR beta sequences accurately predicted HLA-A and HLA-B alleles in most subjects. In a later analysis, parvovirus B19, influenza, CMV and Epstein-Barr virus appeared linked to several top co-occurrence clusters. The authors excluded some V segments, including TRBV6-2 and TRBV6-3, as indistinguishable. Listed as cytomegalovirus-associated were 150 to 200 TCR beta chains.

The TCR sequence derives from a man in his forties or fifties in good health and CMV-seropositive. The genes are TRBV7-2 and TRBJ2-7; 11 nucleotides line up with TRBD1. Sequences were obtained from PBMCs. The CDR3 reads CASSRPGQGEREQYF. The CDR3 nucleotides are TGTGCCAGCAGTCGCCCGGGACAGGGGGAGAGGGAGCAGTACTTC. The full variable domain, in which reference TRBV7-2 and TRBJ2-7 provide the parts outside the CDR3, is GAGVSQSPSNKVTEKGKDVELRCDPISGHTALYWYRQSLGQGLEFLIYFQGNSAPDKSGLPSDRFSAERTGGSVSTLTIQRTQQEDSAVYLCASSRPGQGEREQYFGPGTRLTVT.